Below, 10 T cell receptor beta chains from the same sample are listed, as sequenced in a study of T cell responses to AZD1222 COVID-19 vaccine. TCRdb keeps only in-frame clones here, not all; method: immunoSEQ multiplex PCR. Among more than 95,000 clones listed, approximately 85% were seen once. This specimen was peripheral blood, taken 28 days after the second AZD1222 dose. The receptors originated from an adult who received the AZD1222 COVID-19 vaccine.

This clone was seen only once. This sequence joins TRBV23-1 and TRBJ1-1; D is uncertain. TRBV23-1 is an ORF, with its function uncertain. CDR3 size: 18 residues. With 4 bases removed from V and 1 base from J, the gap between germline ends came to 22 bases. CDR3 amino acids: CASSRLRVFGRGNTEAFF. CDR3 bases: TGCGCCAGCAGTCGGCTGCGGGTTTTCGGACGTGGGAACACTGAAGCTTTCTTT.

This rearrangement joins TRBV2 to TRBJ2-2; the match to TRBD2 covers 9 bases. V was pared by 8 bases and J by 6 bases, with 7 bases of the junction left unmatched. The germline CDR1 and CDR2 sequences are SNHLY and FYNNEI. This CDR3 has 14 residues. The CDR3 bases are TGTGCCAGCGCTATCCTAGCGGGGTCCGGGGAGCTGTTTTTT. As protein: CASAILAGSGELFF.

The chain links TRBV15 to TRBJ2-2; D call uncertain. In germline, CDR1 is LNHNV, CDR2 YYDKDF (reference sequence). This CDR3 comprises 17 residues. V was trimmed by 0 bases and J by 0 bases, leaving 11 bases between them. CDR3: CATSRDAGRTNTGELFF. The CDR3 region has the DNA TGTGCCACCAGCAGAGATGCAGGCAGGACGAACACCGGGGAGCTGTTTTTT.

In nucleotides, the CDR3 is TGCAGCGTCAAGGACAGGGGTGGTCAGCCCCAGCATTTT. It codes for CSVKDRGGQPQHF. This chain links TRBV29-1 with TRBJ1-5, with 9 bases that match TRBD1. The V gene's germline CDR1 is SQVTM and CDR2 ANQGSEA. V lost 6 bases and J lost 6; bases outside the gene matches: 6. This CDR3 spans 13 amino acids.

This clone has just a few counts. The CDR3 is CASSPATGSGALVNSPLHF. CDR3 DNA: TGTGCCAGCAGCCCTGCGACAGGGAGTGGAGCCCTGGTTAATTCACCCCTCCACTTT. This chain uses TRBV7-2 with TRBJ1-6; the match to TRBD1 covers 7 bases. V gave up 5 bases and J gave up 6 bases; unmatched junction bases: 19. This CDR3 has 19 amino acids. Germline lookup yields CDR1 SGHTA and CDR2 FQGNSA.

The chain links TRBV3-1 (or the pseudogene TRBV3-2) to TRBJ2-5, with 10 bases that match TRBD2. V dropped 5 bases and J dropped 3; count of bases not matched to a gene: 3. Germline loops: CDR1 LGHDT, CDR2 YNNKEL (reference sequence). The CDR3 has 14 amino acids. The CDR3 here is CASSSSGGEETQYF. CDR3 DNA: TGTGCCAGCAGCTCTAGCGGGGGAGAAGAGACCCAGTACTTC.

This clone was recorded a few times. The V and J genes are TRBV19 and TRBJ2-1, with TRBD2 identical over 14 bases. The germline CDR1 and CDR2 sequences are LNHDA and SQIVND (reference sequence). Unmatched junction bases numbered 9, after V lost 5 bases and J lost 0 bases. This CDR3 contains 19 residues. The CDR3 region has the DNA TGTGCCAGTAGTCGAGGGACTAGCGGGGGCCCGAGCTCCTACAATGAGCAGTTCTTC. This gives the protein CASSRGTSGGPSSYNEQFF.

The chain links TRBV5-1 to TRBJ2-2; 8 bases are a match to TRBD2. J was trimmed by 4 bases and V by 7 bases; bases with no gene match: 9. Germline lookup yields CDR1 SGHRS and CDR2 YFSETQ. The length of the CDR3 is 15 residues. The CDR3 region has the DNA TGCGCCAGCGCGGGAGGCAGGGGACCCACCGGGGAGCTGTTTTTT. It encodes CASAGGRGPTGELFF.

The chain couples TRBV5-5 to TRBJ2-1; 7 positions match TRBD2. Germline loops: CDR1 SGHKS, CDR2 YYEKEE (reference sequence). V shed 6 bases, J shed 9 bases, and the junction held 9 bases outside the gene matches. The CDR3 is made up of 13 amino acids. CDR3 in amino acids: CASTTAGVSEQFF. CDR3 DNA sequence: TGTGCCAGCACCACGGCGGGAGTCAGTGAGCAGTTCTTC.

The rearrangement joins TRBV2 to TRBJ1-5; maybe TRBD1 (5 bases). The CDR3 spans 14 residues. Trimming removed 8 bases from V and 8 bases from J, with 19 bases in between. CDR1 SNHLY and CDR2 FYNNEI come from the germline V gene. The CDR3 DNA follows: TGTGCCAGCTGTATACAGGAACTGGGGGAGCCCCAGCATTTT. Translation gives CASCIQELGEPQHF.